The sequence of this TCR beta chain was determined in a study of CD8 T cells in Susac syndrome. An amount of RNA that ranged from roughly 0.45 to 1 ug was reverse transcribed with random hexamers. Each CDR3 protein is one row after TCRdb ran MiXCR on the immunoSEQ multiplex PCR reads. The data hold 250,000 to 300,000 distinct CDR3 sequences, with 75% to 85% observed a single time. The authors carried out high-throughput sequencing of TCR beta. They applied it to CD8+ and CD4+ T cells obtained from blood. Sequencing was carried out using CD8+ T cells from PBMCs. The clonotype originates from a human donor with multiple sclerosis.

The DNA for the CDR3 is TGTGCCAGCAGCTCTACTAGCGAACAAGAGACCCAGTACTTC. It encodes CASSSTSEQETQYF. The rearrangement joins TRBV7-9 to TRBJ2-5; 7 bases match TRBD2. Trimming removed 4 bases from V and 2 bases from J; junction bases left unmatched: 4. The CDR3 sequence is 14 residues long. The germline CDR1 and CDR2 sequences are SEHNR and FQNEAQ (reference sequence).